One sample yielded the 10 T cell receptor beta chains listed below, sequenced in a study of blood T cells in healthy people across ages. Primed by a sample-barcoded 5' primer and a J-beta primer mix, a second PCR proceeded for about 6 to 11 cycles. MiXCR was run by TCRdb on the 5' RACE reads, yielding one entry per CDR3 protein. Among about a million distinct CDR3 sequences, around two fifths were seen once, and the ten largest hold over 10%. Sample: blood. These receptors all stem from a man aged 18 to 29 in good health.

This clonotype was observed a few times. CDR3 coding DNA: TGTGCCACCAGCAGAGGGGCGACGGTCTATGGCTACACCTTC. Amino acids: CATSRGATVYGYTF. This chain links TRBV15 with TRBJ1-2; D is ambiguous. Germline values: CDR1 LNHNV, CDR2 YYDKDF (reference sequence). Deletions cut 1 base from V and 4 bases from J, with 10 bases between. The CDR3 extends over 14 amino acids.

CDR3 nucleotide sequence: TGCAGTGCTCGCGGGGGATGTGAGCAGTTCTTC. This translates into CSARGGCEQFF. The rearrangement links TRBV20-1 to TRBJ2-1; 7 nucleotides align to TRBD2. The trim removed 5 bases at V and 9 bases at J, leaving 4 bases unmatched. Per germline, CDR1 DFQATT and CDR2 SNEGSKA (reference sequence). CDR3 length: 11 residues.

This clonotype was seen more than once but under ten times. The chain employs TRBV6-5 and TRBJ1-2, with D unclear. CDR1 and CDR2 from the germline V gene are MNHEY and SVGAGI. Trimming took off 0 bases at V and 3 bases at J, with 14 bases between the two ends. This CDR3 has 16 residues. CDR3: CASSYSMREGYYGYTF. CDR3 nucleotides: TGTGCCAGCAGTTACTCGATGCGGGAAGGATACTATGGCTACACCTTC.

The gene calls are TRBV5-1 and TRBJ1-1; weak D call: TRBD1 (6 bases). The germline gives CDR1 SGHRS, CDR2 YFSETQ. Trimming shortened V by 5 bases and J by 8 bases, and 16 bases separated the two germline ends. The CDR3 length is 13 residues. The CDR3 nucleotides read TGCGCCAGCAGTCTCTTAGGACAGCTCGAAGCTTTCTTT. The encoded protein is CASSLLGQLEAFF.

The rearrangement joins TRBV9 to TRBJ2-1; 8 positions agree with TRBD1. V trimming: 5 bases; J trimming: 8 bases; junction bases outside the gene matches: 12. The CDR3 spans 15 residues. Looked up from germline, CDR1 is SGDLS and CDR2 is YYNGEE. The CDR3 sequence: CASSVPGGSGDEQFF. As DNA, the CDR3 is TGTGCCAGCAGTGTTCCAGGGGGCAGTGGGGATGAGCAGTTCTTC.

The chain's CDR3 is CAISADRYEQYF. The DNA for the CDR3 is TGTGCCATCAGCGCAGACAGGTACGAGCAGTACTTC. This chain links TRBV10-3 with TRBJ2-7; possible D gene TRBD1, 6 bases. This CDR3 spans 12 amino acids. V was trimmed by 6 bases and J by 4 bases, leaving 10 bases between them. Germline V gene sequence: CDR1 ENHRY, CDR2 SYGVKD.

CDR3 in amino acids: CSVVGQADYGYTF. Written as DNA, the CDR3 is TGCAGCGTTGTTGGGCAGGCCGACTATGGCTACACCTTC. The chain joins TRBV29-1 to TRBJ1-2, with D unclear. The germline CDR1 and CDR2 sequences are SQVTM and ANQGSEA. V lost 4 bases and J lost 3, with 12 bases in between. This CDR3 region has 13 residues.

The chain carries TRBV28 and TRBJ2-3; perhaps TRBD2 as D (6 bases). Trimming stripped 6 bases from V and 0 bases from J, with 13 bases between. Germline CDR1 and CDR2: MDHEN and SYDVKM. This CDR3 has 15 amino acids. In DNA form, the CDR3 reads TGTGCCAGCAGGGATGGGGGGTCTAGCACAGATACGCAGTATTTT. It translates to CASRDGGSSTDTQYF.

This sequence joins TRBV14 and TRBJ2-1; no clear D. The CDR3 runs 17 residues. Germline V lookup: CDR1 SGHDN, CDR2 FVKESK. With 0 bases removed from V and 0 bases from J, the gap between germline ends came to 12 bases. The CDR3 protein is CASSQDGVPSSYNEQFF. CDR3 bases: TGTGCCAGCAGCCAAGATGGAGTTCCTAGCTCCTACAATGAGCAGTTCTTC.

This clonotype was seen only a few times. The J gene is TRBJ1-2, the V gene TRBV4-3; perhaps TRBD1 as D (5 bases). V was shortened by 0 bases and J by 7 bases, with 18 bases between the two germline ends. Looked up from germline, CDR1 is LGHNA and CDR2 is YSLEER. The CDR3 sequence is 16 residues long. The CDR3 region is CASSQDGADGGGGYTF. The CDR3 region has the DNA TGCGCCAGCAGCCAAGATGGGGCAGATGGGGGTGGTGGCTACACCTTC.